This T cell receptor beta chain was found in a study of response to subunit inactivated influenza vaccine. General study results and limits: After each seasonal influenza vaccination, few new T cells are recruited, the authors suggested.

TCRdb recomputed calls from the RT-PCR reads with MiXCR, one row per CDR3 protein. Of about 570,000 distinct CDR3 sequences in the sample, 11% are singletons; the top ten hold approximately 11%. Trimming cost V 3 bases and J 0 bases; bases outside gene matches: 16. CDR1 MDHEN and CDR2 SYDVKM come from the germline V gene. This CDR3 has 21 amino acids. This clonotype was seen only a few times. Its antigen remains unknown. The same data also went into a second study, on T cells expressing NK-cell markers. That paper notes: Researchers built TCR beta cDNA using 5'RACE template switching with UMIs. Seropositivity for HCMV was found in seven of the eight sequenced donors, with one seronegative.

J is TRBJ2-3 and V is TRBV28, with TRBD2 matching 12 bases. The TCR originated in a man aged 50-59 years who received an inactivated influenza vaccine. The sample consisted of PBMCs from blood, taken on the day of vaccination. The CDR3 here is CASSFPGGLAGDYPSTDTQYF. CDR3 bases: TGTGCCAGCAGTTTTCCCGGGGGACTAGCGGGCGATTACCCCAGCACAGATACGCAGTATTTT.